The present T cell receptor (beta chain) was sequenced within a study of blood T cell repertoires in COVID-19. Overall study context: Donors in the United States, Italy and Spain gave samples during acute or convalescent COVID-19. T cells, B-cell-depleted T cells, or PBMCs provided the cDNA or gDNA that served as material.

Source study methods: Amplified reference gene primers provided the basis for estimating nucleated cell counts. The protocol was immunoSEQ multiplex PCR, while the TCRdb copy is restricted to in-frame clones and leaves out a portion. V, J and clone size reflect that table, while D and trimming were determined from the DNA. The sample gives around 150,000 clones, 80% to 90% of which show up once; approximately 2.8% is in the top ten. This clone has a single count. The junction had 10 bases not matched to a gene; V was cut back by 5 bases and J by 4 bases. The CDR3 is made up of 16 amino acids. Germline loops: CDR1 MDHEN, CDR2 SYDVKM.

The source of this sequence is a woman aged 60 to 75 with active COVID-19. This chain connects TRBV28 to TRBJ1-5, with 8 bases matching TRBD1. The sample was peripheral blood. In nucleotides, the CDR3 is TGTGCCAGCAGTCCCCATCCGGGACAGGAGAATCAGCCCCAGCATTTT. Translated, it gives CASSPHPGQENQPQHF.